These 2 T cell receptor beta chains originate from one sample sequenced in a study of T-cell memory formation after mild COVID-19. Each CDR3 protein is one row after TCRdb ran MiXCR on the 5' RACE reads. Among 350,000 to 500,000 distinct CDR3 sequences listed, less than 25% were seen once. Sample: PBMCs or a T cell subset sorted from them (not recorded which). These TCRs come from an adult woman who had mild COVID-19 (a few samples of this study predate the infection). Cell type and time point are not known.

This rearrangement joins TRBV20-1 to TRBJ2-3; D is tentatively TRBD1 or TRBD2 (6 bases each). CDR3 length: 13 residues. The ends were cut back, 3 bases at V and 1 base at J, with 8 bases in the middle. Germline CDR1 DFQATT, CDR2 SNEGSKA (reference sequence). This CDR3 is CSASGGGTDTQYF. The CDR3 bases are TGCAGTGCTAGCGGGGGCGGCACAGATACGCAGTATTTT.

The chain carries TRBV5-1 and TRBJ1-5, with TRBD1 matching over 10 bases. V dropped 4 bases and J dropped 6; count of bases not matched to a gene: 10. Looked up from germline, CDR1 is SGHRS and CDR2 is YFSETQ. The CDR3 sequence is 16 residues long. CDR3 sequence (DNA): TGCGCCAGCAGCCCTTTGGGACAGGGGAGTACTCAGCCCCAGCATTTT. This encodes CASSPLGQGSTQPQHF.